Following are 15 T cell receptor beta chains from one sample sequenced in a study of blood T cell repertoires in COVID-19. Assay: immunoSEQ multiplex PCR; the TCRdb copy retains only in-frame clones and omits some. The sample lists about 270,000 clones, around nine tenths seen once, with over 8% in the top ten. Sequencing was performed on peripheral blood. Every receptor here comes from a man in his forties with active or convalescent COVID-19.

V gene TRBV19 combines with J gene TRBJ2-1; TRBD2 aligns across 16 bases. V dropped 10 bases and J dropped 9; count of bases not matched to a gene: 6. Germline-derived CDR1 and CDR2 are LNHDA and SQIVND (reference sequence). This CDR3 is built from 14 residues. The chain's CDR3 is CATGTSGRGTEQFF. In nucleotides, the CDR3 is TGTGCCACCGGGACTAGCGGGAGGGGGACTGAGCAGTTCTTC.

The chain is built from TRBV11-3 and TRBJ2-7; 7 bases line up with TRBD1. Germline loops: CDR1 SGHNT, CDR2 YENEEA. V gave up 8 bases and J gave up 6 bases; unmatched junction bases: 7. The CDR3 consists of 12 residues. CDR3 region: CASGQVRGEQYF. Here the CDR3 DNA reads TGTGCCAGCGGACAGGTGAGAGGCGAGCAGTACTTC.

The CDR3 loop reads CASSLRQGSGTEAFF. CDR3 nucleotide sequence: TGTGCCAGCAGCTTGAGACAGGGAAGCGGCACTGAAGCTTTCTTT. The chain joins TRBV11-2 to TRBJ1-1; 7 nucleotides line up with TRBD1. Germline V gives CDR1 SGHAT, CDR2 FQNNGV. This CDR3 has 15 residues. The junction had 8 bases not matched to a gene; V was cut back by 3 bases and J by 4 bases.

This clone was observed once. V is TRBV14 and J is TRBJ1-6, with a possible D match to TRBD1 (5 bases). The V end was cut by 11 bases, the J end by 7 bases, with 15 bases between. Germline CDR1 is SGHDN and CDR2 is FVKESK. This CDR3 spans 13 amino acids. The CDR3 coding sequence is TGTGCCTCCAACGGCAGGGCCAATTCACCCCTCCACTTT. Amino acids: CASNGRANSPLHF. Using reference TRBV14 and TRBJ1-6 for the parts outside the CDR3, the full variable domain is EAGVTQFPSHSVIEKGQTVTLRCDPISGHDNLYWYRRVMGKEIKFLLHFVKESKQDESGMPNNRFLAERTGGTYSTLKVQPAELEDSGVYFCASNGRANSPLHFGNGTRLTVT.

This sequence joins TRBV9 and TRBJ1-1; TRBD1 matches 9 bases. Trimming at V came to 3 bases and at J to 4 bases, leaving 4 bases not matched to a gene. The germline CDR1 and CDR2 sequences are SGDLS and YYNGEE. The CDR3 runs to 14 residues. Here the CDR3 DNA reads TGTGCCAGCAGCGAGACAGGGGGAATCACTGAAGCTTTCTTT. Amino acid sequence: CASSETGGITEAFF.

This chain joins TRBV5-6 and TRBJ1-4, with a weak D call TRBD1 (6 bases). Germline CDR1 and CDR2: SGHDT and YYEEEE. V dropped 6 bases and J dropped 0 bases, with 12 bases sitting between them. The CDR3 runs to 15 residues. The CDR3 protein is CASTDRKATNEKLFF. DNA of the CDR3: TGTGCCAGCACAGACAGGAAAGCAACTAATGAAAAACTGTTTTTT.

V is TRBV19 and J is TRBJ2-5; 7 nucleotides line up with TRBD2. Unmatched junction bases numbered 2, after V lost 3 bases and J lost 1 base. The length of the CDR3 is 14 residues. Germline loops: CDR1 LNHDA, CDR2 SQIVND (reference sequence). In DNA, the CDR3 is TGTGCCAGTAGTATCAGCGGGGCCCAAGAGACCCAGTACTTC. Its translation: CASSISGAQETQYF.

J is TRBJ1-2 and V is TRBV2; D not resolved. Trimming cost V 8 bases and J 7 bases, with 11 bases left between them. Germline CDR1 and CDR2: SNHLY and FYNNEI. The CDR3 loop spans 11 amino acids. The chain's CDR3 is CASGRRSGYTF. DNA for the CDR3: TGTGCCAGCGGGCGTAGGTCTGGCTACACCTTC.

The V gene is TRBV18, the J gene TRBJ2-5; 7 positions agree with TRBD1. V lost 3 bases, J lost 2 bases, and 3 bases stayed unmatched. Germline CDR1 is KGHSH and CDR2 is LQKENI. This CDR3 has 14 residues. The CDR3 nucleotides read TGTGCCAGCTCACCCCGGGACAGACAAGAGACCCAGTACTTC. This codes for CASSPRDRQETQYF.

The genes are TRBV19 and TRBJ2-2, with D possibly being TRBD1 (5 bases). The CDR3 covers 14 residues. V was pared by 5 bases and J by 5 bases, with 12 bases between. Germline V lookup: CDR1 LNHDA, CDR2 SQIVND (reference sequence). CDR3 nucleotide sequence: TGTGCCAGTAGTGAACGACAGTCTACCGGGGAGCTGTTTTTT. It encodes CASSERQSTGELFF.

The CDR3 sequence is CASSVQHSGANVLTF. The CDR3 DNA follows: TGTGCCAGCAGCGTTCAACACTCTGGGGCCAACGTCCTGACTTTC. The V and J genes are TRBV7-2 and TRBJ2-6; the D is unclear. The CDR3 extends over 15 amino acids. Per the germline V gene, CDR1 is SGHTA and CDR2 is FQGNSA. V shed 5 bases and J shed 0 bases, with 8 bases lying between them.

This clone was seen a single time. The rearrangement links TRBV2 to TRBJ2-2; a weak D match, TRBD2 (6 bases). Germline V gene lookup returns CDR1 SNHLY and CDR2 FYNNEI. V was pared by 6 bases and J by 7 bases, with 12 bases between. The CDR3 runs 13 residues. The CDR3 DNA reads TGTGCCAGCAGCGGGAGTAGTGTCGGGGAGCTGTTTTTT. This translates into CASSGSSVGELFF.

This chain joins TRBV30 and TRBJ2-7; tentative D call: TRBD1 (6 bases). The ends were cut back, 0 bases at V and 5 bases at J, with 14 bases in the middle. CDR3 length equals 14 residues. Germline CDR1 reads GTSNPN; CDR2 reads SVGIG (reference sequence). CDR3 sequence: CAWSVPGRGNEQYF. In DNA form, the CDR3 reads TGTGCCTGGAGTGTACCCGGTAGGGGGAACGAGCAGTACTTC.

The chain joins TRBV6-5 to TRBJ1-3; tentative D call: TRBD1 (6 bases). V gave up 0 bases and J gave up 4 bases, with 13 bases separating them. The CDR3 consists of 16 residues. Germline CDR1 is MNHEY and CDR2 is SVGAGI. The CDR3 bases are TGTGCCAGCAGTTACTCACACACAGGGTCCGGAAACACCATATATTTT. Residues: CASSYSHTGSGNTIYF.

The chain has TRBV29-1 and TRBJ2-7, with 8 bases aligning to TRBD1. Germline CDR1 reads SQVTM; CDR2 reads ANQGSEA. The junction had 15 bases not matched to a gene; V was cut back by 7 bases and J by 7 bases. The CDR3 is 14 amino acids. The CDR3 region has the DNA TGCAGCGCCCTAGGTACCCAGGGGGCGGGGGAGCAGTACTTC. As protein: CSALGTQGAGEQYF.